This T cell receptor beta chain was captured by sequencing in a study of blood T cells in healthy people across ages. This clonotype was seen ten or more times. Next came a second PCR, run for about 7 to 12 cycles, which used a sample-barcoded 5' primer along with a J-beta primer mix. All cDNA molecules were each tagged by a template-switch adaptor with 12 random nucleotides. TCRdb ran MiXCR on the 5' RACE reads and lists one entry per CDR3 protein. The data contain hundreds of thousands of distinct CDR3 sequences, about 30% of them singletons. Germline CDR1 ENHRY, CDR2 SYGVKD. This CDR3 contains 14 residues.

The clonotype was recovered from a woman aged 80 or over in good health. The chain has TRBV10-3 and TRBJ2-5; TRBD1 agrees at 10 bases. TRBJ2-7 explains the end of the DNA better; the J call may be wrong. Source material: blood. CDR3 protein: CAISPGTGVPEQYF. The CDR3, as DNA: TGTGCCATCAGTCCCGGGACAGGGGTACCCGAGCAGTACTTC.